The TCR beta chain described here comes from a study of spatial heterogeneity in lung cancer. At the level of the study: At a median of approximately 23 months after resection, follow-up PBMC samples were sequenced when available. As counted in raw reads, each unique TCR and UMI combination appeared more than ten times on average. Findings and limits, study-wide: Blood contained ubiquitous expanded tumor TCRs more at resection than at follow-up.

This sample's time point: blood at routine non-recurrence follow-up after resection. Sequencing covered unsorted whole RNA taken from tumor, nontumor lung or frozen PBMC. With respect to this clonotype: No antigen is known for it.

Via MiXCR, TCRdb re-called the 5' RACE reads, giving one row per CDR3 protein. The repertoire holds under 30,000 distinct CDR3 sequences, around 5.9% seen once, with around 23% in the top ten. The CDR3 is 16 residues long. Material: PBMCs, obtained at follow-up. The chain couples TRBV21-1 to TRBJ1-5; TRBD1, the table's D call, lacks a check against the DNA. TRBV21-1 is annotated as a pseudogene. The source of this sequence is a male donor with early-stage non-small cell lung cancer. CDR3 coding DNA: TGTGCCAGCAGCAAATCCCCGTGGGACCGTGATCGGCCCCAGCATTTT. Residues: CASSKSPWDRDRPQHF.